These 4 T cell receptor beta chains originate from one sample sequenced in a study of blood T cell repertoires in COVID-19. Sequencing was performed with immunoSEQ multiplex PCR; in TCRdb, only in-frame clones are kept and a portion is missing. Here the sample spans 150,000 to 200,000 clones, about nine tenths being singletons. The source material was peripheral blood. The receptors stem from an older woman with acute or convalescent COVID-19.

The chain links TRBV7-6 to TRBJ2-1; 7 bases agree with TRBD1. Germline V CDR1 and CDR2: SGHVS, FNYEAQ. The CDR3 consists of 16 residues. J was trimmed by 2 bases and V by 1 base; bases with no gene match: 5. The CDR3 spells CASSLVRGSTYNEQFF. The CDR3 DNA reads TGTGCCAGCAGCTTAGTCAGGGGGTCGACCTACAATGAGCAGTTCTTC.

The chain links TRBV30 to TRBJ2-1; D gene uncertain. Trimming removed 3 bases at V and 0 bases at J, with 9 bases between. CDR1 is GTSNPN and CDR2 is SVGIG in the germline V gene (reference sequence). This CDR3 comprises 14 residues. The CDR3 is CAWSYRSSYNEQFF. As DNA, the CDR3 is TGTGCCTGGAGCTACAGAAGCTCCTACAATGAGCAGTTCTTC. The full variable domain, its missing parts supplied by reference TRBV30 and TRBJ2-1, is SQTIHQWPATLVQPVGSPLSLECTVEGTSNPNLYWYRQAAGRGLQLLFYSVGIGQISSEVPQNLSASRPQDRQFILSSKKLLLSDSGFYLCAWSYRSSYNEQFFGPGTRLTVL.

The chain uses TRBV27 and TRBJ1-2; possible D gene TRBD1, 5 bases. The CDR3 contains 14 residues. Germline lookup yields CDR1 MNHEY and CDR2 SMNVEV (reference sequence). V gave up 3 bases and J gave up 6 bases, with 14 bases separating them. The CDR3 nucleotides are TGTGCCAGCAGTTTTTTGGGCGGGGGGAATGGCTACACCTTC. Its translation is CASSFLGGGNGYTF.

The chain combines TRBV19 with TRBJ1-5, with D possibly matching TRBD1 (5 bases). V lost 5 bases, J lost 5 bases, and 13 bases lay in between. This CDR3 comprises 14 residues. CDR1 LNHDA and CDR2 SQIVND come from the germline V gene (reference sequence). The chain's CDR3 is CASSGRTTDQPQHF. CDR3 nucleotide sequence: TGTGCCAGTAGTGGACGGACAACGGATCAGCCCCAGCATTTT.